Listed here is a single T cell receptor (beta chain). Its antigen is undetermined. The data derive from a study of response to subunit inactivated influenza vaccine. Study findings and constraints: Authors suggested each seasonal influenza vaccination recruits few new T cells.

V shed 6 bases and J shed 3 bases, with 18 bases lying between them. Germline CDR1 is MNHNS and CDR2 is SASEGT. This CDR3 contains 15 residues. From the RT-PCR reads, TCRdb called clonotypes with MiXCR, one entry per CDR3 protein. The sample includes roughly 670,000 distinct CDR3 sequences, around 15% of them seen just once. This receptor was obtained from a man aged 50 to 60 who received an inactivated influenza vaccine. The starting material was PBMCs from blood, obtained 14 days before vaccination. This chain joins TRBV6-1 and TRBJ2-7; possibly TRBD1 for D (6 bases). The CDR3, as DNA: TGTGCCAGCAGAGGGACACTGGTGGGTAACTACGAGCAGTACTTC. It codes for CASRGTLVGNYEQYF.